This T cell receptor beta chain was retrieved from a study of T cells in Graves' hyperthyroidism and ophthalmopathy. The V gene lost 5 bases and the J gene lost 4 bases, with 9 bases spanning the gap. This CDR3 region has 13 residues. CDR1 SGHTA and CDR2 FQGNSA come from the germline V gene. The hyperthyroidism was newly diagnosed and had lasted under 2 months; the patients were aged 18 to 65. The TCR beta CDR3 regions underwent amplification using RNA transcripts as the source. An initial round of RT-PCR targeting the TCR CDR3 relied on the HTBI primer set. MiXCR was run by TCRdb on the multiplex PCR reads, yielding one entry per CDR3 protein. The sample contains under 400,000 distinct CDR3 sequences, around 14% of which appear only once. This clonotype was seen repeatedly, ten times or more.

Sequences were obtained from blood. This chain joins TRBV7-2 and TRBJ2-1; D tentatively reads TRBD1 or TRBD2 (5 bases each). This TCR was sampled from a woman between 18 and 30 years old with Graves' hyperthyroidism. The CDR3 sequence: CASSAGSYNEQFF. CDR3 coding DNA: TGTGCCAGCAGCGCAGGGAGTTACAATGAGCAGTTCTTC.